Here is one T cell receptor (beta chain) with its context. The antigen it binds to is not known. At one end the junction does not follow the germline gene, possibly because of a read error. Via the germline V gene, CDR1 is SGHRS and CDR2 YFSETQ. The CDR3 measures 14 amino acids from cysteine to phenylalanine. Only the CDR3 DNA stays, 42 bases, in frame from base 1. To demonstrate the VDJtools post-analysis software, the study profiled TCR beta repertoires from the peripheral blood of some 13 young patients with multiple sclerosis. Multiple sclerosis patients were children and adolescents aged roughly 6 to 17 years. This entry belongs to a study of post-analysis software for immune sequencing data (dated by TCRdb to between 2014 and 2016). Broadly, across the study: Disease courses on record covered relapsing-remitting, secondary progressive and progressive-relapsing multiple sclerosis, though some patients had no subtype annotation. Patient repertoires were compared against 11 previously published healthy control repertoires from donors aged roughly 6 to 26 years. A subset of samples was prepared in parallel using single-end sample barcoding, then pooled and co-amplified after Illumina adapter ligation. Broader findings and caveats from the paper: The control group was slightly older than the multiple sclerosis patient group. Direct clustering with F measure revealed strong co-clustering of samples prepared in the same batch, which led to a batch-effect correction. Compared with controls, multiple sclerosis patients had significantly lower normalized Chao1 diversity, a finding suggesting substantial peripheral T-cell clonal expansion. Patients showed significantly higher frequencies than controls for about 5 TRBV segments, among them TRBV5-6, TRBV5-1 and TRBV20-1.

Library construction relied on PCR. Sequencing was performed on an Illumina HiSeq 2500. Unique molecular identifiers were incorporated into TCR beta cDNA libraries to reduce PCR and sequencing biases. Some 500,000 cDNA molecules were obtained for every 1 to 10 million input T cells, so each molecule roughly corresponded to one T cell. The patient libraries were prepared and sequenced with the same protocol used for the earlier healthy control dataset. Within a given batch, samples were prepared together, multiplexed and sequenced on the same HiSeq lane. The study's processing was this. Raw barcoded reads were processed with MIGEC, and single-read molecular identifier groups were discarded before consensus assembly and CDR3 extraction. Clonotype tables were post-analysed with VDJtools, and diversity was normalized by down-sampling all datasets to the smallest sample size. In repertoire overlap clustering, CDR3 amino acid sequences, but not nucleotide sequences, were matched to correct batch-related cross-sample contamination. Starting from the raw public reads, TCRdb applied fastp trimming at Q25, assembled clones with MiXCR and retained in-frame beta chains. Here each entry gathers all rows of one CDR3 protein and keeps the most common genes and DNA. The V and J calls here are based on TCRdb, not the publication. The sample table shows hundreds of thousands of distinct CDR3 sequences, and 25% to 30% are seen once. Roughly 0.57% of the sample is held by the ten biggest clonotypes.

This receptor was identified in a girl aged 10-17 years with multiple sclerosis. The chain employs TRBV5-1 and TRBJ2-7; the D gene could be TRBD1 or TRBD2, each one agreeing over 5 bases. With the DNA end fitting TRBJ2-5 better, the J assignment may be wrong. The sample was blood. The base sequence is TGCACCAGCAGCCCAGCCGGGGCTCAAGAGACCCAGTACTTC. Its protein product is CTSSPAGAQETQYF.